Sequencing of this T cell receptor beta chain was carried out in a study of identical twins. Study-wide results and limits: In cord blood, abundant beta clonotypes had fewer insertions; memory showed no trend. Excess sharing between twins was weaker in beta out-of-frame sequences.

Deletions cut 4 bases from V and 2 bases from J, with 15 bases between. The CDR3 is 15 amino acids. The germline gives CDR1 ENHRY, CDR2 SYGVKD. In its sample, this clonotype was seen many times. No antigen is known for it. It was template switching that added a universal primer site, and there were unique molecular identifiers on the cDNA. One entry per CDR3 protein, called by TCRdb with MiXCR from the 5' RACE reads. The sample has about 1.7 million distinct CDR3 sequences, 32% seen once. Sequenced: cord blood. The TCR comes from a newborn girl in good health. This sequence joins TRBV10-3 and TRBJ2-7; weak D call: TRBD1 (6 bases). In DNA, the CDR3 is TGTGCCATCAGTGGGCAGGGGTTTGCGACCTACGAGCAGTACTTC. Translation: CAISGQGFATYEQYF.